Sequencing of this TCR beta chain was carried out in a study of response to subunit inactivated influenza vaccine. Notes on the study in general: Every seasonal influenza vaccination brings in few new T cells, the authors suggested.

Each CDR3 protein gets one entry after TCRdb re-called the RT-PCR reads with MiXCR. The sample has approximately 480,000 distinct CDR3 sequences, approximately 11% seen once. A note on this clonotype: Its antigen is not known.

Trimming took off 7 bases at V and 0 bases at J, with 4 bases between the two ends. There are 13 residues in the CDR3. Specimen: PBMCs from blood, collected roughly 45 days after vaccination. The chain carries TRBV12-3 or TRBV12-4 and TRBJ2-6, with D uncertain. The receptor was isolated from a middle-aged man who received an inactivated influenza vaccine. The CDR3 bases are TGTGCCAGCATGGGCTCTGGGGCCAACGTCCTGACTTTC. Protein sequence: CASMGSGANVLTF.